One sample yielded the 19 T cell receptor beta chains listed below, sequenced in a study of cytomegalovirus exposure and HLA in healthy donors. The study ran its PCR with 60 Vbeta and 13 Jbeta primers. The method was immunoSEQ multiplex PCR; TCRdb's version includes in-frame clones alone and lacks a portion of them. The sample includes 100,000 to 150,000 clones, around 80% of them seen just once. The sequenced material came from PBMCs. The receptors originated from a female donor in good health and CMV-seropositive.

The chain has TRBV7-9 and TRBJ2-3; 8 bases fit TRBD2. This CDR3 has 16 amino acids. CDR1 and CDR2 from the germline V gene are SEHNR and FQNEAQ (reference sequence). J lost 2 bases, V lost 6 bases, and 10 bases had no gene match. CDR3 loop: CASRPLAGLNTDTQYF. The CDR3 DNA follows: TGTGCCAGCAGGCCCCTAGCGGGTCTAAACACAGATACGCAGTATTTT.

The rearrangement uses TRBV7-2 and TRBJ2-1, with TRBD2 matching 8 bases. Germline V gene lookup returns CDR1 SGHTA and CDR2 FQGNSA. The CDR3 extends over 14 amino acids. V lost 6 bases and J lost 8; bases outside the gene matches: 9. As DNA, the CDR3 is TGTGCCAGCAGAAGGCTAGCGGGCTATTATGAGCAGTTCTTC. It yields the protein CASRRLAGYYEQFF.

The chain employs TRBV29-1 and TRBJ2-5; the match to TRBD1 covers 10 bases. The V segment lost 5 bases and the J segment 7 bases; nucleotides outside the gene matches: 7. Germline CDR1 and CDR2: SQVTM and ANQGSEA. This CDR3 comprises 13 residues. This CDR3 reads CSVRTGGHGTQYF. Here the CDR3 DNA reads TGCAGCGTTCGGACAGGGGGGCATGGGACCCAGTACTTC.

CDR3 DNA sequence: TGTGCCAGCAGCTTAGGGAGACTAGGGGACAATGAGCAGTTCTTC. Translation gives CASSLGRLGDNEQFF. The chain carries TRBV7-3 and TRBJ2-1; D may be TRBD2 (6 bases). The CDR3 has 15 amino acids. Germline V lookup: CDR1 SGHTA, CDR2 FQGTGA. The V end was cut by 2 bases, the J end by 5 bases, with 13 bases between.

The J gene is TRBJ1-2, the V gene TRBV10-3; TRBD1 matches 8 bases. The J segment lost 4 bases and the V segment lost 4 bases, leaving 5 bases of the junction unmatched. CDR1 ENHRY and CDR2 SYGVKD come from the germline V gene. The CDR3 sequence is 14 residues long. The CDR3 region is CAISGDRGAYGYTF. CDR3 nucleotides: TGTGCCATCAGTGGTGACAGGGGTGCCTATGGCTACACCTTC.

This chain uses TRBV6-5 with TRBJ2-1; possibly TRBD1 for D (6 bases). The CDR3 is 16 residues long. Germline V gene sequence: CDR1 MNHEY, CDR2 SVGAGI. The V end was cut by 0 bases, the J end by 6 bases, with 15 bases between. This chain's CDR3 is CASSYSNFQGTNEQFF. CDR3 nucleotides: TGTGCCAGCAGTTACTCGAATTTTCAGGGGACCAATGAGCAGTTCTTC.

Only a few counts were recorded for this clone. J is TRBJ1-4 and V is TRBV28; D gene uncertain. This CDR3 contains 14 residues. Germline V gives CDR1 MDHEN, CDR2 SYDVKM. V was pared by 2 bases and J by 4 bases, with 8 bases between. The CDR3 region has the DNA TGTGCCAGCAGTTTACTCGGGAGTAATGAAAAACTGTTTTTT. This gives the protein CASSLLGSNEKLFF.

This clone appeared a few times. CDR3 amino acids: CAWSKRGNEQFF. Written as DNA, the CDR3 is TGTGCCTGGAGCAAACGGGGGAATGAGCAGTTCTTC. The rearrangement uses TRBV30 and TRBJ2-1; D might be TRBD2 (6 bases). Germline lookup yields CDR1 GTSNPN and CDR2 SVGIG (reference sequence). The CDR3 runs 12 residues. V was shortened by 3 bases and J by 7 bases, with 10 bases between the two germline ends.

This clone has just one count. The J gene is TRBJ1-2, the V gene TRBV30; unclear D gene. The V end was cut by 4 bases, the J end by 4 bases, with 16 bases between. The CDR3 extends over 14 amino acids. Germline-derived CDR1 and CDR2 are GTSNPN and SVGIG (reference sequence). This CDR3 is CAWTGLSTIYGYTF. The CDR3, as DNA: TGTGCCTGGACCGGACTGAGCACGATCTATGGCTACACCTTC.

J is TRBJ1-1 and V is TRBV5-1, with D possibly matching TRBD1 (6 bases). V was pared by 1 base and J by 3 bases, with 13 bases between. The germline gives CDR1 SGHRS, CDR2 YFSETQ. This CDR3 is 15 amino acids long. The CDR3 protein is CASSLRPAGDTEAFF. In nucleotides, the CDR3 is TGCGCCAGCAGCTTGCGTCCGGCAGGGGACACTGAAGCTTTCTTT. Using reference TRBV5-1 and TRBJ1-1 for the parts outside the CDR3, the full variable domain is KAGVTQTPRYLIKTRGQQVTLSCSPISGHRSVSWYQQTPGQGLQFLFEYFSETQRNKGNFPGRFSGRQFSNSRSEMNVSTLELGDSALYLCASSLRPAGDTEAFFGQGTRLTVV.

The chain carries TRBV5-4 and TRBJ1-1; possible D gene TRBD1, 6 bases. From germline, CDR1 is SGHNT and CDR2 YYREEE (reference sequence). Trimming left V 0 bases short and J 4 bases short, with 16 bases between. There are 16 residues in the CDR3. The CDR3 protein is CASSLGGHSRGTEAFF. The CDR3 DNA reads TGTGCCAGCAGCTTGGGGGGACATTCTAGGGGCACTGAAGCTTTCTTT.

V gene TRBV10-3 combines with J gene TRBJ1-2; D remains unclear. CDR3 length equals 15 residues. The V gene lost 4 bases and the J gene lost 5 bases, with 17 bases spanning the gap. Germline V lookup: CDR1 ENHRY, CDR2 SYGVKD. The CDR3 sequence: CAISGPPMEGYGYTF. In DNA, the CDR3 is TGTGCCATCAGTGGCCCCCCTATGGAGGGATATGGCTACACCTTC.

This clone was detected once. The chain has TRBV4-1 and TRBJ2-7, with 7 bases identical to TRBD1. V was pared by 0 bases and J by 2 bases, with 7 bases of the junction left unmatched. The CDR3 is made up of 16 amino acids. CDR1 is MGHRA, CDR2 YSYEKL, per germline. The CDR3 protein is CASSQEYPGQAYEQYF. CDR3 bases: TGCGCCAGCAGCCAAGAATATCCAGGACAGGCCTACGAGCAGTACTTC.

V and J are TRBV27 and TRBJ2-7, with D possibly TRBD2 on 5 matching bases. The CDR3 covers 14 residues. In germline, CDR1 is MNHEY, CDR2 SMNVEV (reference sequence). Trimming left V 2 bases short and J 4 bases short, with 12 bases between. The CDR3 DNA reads TGTGCCAGCAGTTTAGAGAAAGGAGGATACGAGCAGTACTTC. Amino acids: CASSLEKGGYEQYF.

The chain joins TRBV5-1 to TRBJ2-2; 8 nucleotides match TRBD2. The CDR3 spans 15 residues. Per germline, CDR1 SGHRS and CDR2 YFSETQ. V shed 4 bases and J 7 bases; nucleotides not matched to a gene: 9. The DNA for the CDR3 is TGCGCCAGCAGCCCCGCAGCGGGGGTAGGCGGGGAGCTGTTTTTT. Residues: CASSPAAGVGGELFF. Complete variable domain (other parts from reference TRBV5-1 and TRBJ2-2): KAGVTQTPRYLIKTRGQQVTLSCSPISGHRSVSWYQQTPGQGLQFLFEYFSETQRNKGNFPGRFSGRQFSNSRSEMNVSTLELGDSALYLCASSPAAGVGGELFFGEGSRLTVL.

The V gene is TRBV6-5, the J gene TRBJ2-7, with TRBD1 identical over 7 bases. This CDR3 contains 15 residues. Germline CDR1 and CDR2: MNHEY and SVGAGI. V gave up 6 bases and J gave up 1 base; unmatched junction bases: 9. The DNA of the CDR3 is TGTGCCAGCAGCTACGTGGGACAGTTTTCCTACGAGCAGTACTTC. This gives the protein CASSYVGQFSYEQYF.

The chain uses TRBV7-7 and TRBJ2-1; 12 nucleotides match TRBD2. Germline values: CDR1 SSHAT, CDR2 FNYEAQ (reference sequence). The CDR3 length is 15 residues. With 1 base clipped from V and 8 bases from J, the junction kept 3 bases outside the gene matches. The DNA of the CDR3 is TGTGCCAGCAGCTTAGGTCTAGCGGGGGGGGATGAGCAGTTCTTC. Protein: CASSLGLAGGDEQFF.

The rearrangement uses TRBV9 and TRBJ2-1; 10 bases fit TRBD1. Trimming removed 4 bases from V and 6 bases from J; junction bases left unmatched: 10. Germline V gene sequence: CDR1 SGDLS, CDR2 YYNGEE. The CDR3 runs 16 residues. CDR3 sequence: CASSLTGGLEGNEQFF. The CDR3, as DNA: TGTGCCAGCAGCTTGACAGGGGGCCTCGAGGGCAATGAGCAGTTCTTC.

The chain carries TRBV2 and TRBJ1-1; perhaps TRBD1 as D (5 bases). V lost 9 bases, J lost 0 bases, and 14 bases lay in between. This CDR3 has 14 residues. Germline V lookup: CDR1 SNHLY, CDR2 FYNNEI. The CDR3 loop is CASTRTGMNTEAFF. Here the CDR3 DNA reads TGTGCCAGTACGAGAACAGGTATGAACACTGAAGCTTTCTTT. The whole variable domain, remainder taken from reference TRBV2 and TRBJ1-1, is EPEVTQTPSHQVTQMGQEVILRCVPISNHLYFYWYRQILGQKVEFLVSFYNNEISEKSEIFDDQFSVERPDGSNFTLKIRSTKLEDSAMYFCASTRTGMNTEAFFGQGTRLTVV.